This record covers a single TCR beta chain. By how much of the sample it makes up, this clone is medium-sized (0.01 to 0.1%). The clone's antigen remains unknown. The input lacks base qualities; no much larger clone sits a single base away. The data were taken from a study of metastatic and nonmetastatic thyroid tumors (dated by TCRdb to about 2020). A note on the overall study: The researchers compared repertoires between peripheral blood samples and tumor or nodule tissue samples from patients with malignant or benign thyroid disease. Study-level results and caveats: TCR beta diversity was reported as significantly higher in malignant tumors than in benign nodules, in both blood and tumor samples.

The library was prepared using PCR. These reads were obtained on an Illumina HiSeq 4000. High-throughput sequencing was used to profile the TCR beta-chain CDR3 region of every patient. As for the authors' bioinformatics: CDR3 differences across clinicopathological groups were used to build a classifier for discriminating distant-metastatic papillary thyroid cancer patients. The Shannon index was used to measure repertoire diversity, and the Morisita-Horn index was used to measure how similar tumor and blood repertoires were. The public reads were quality trimmed at Q25 with fastp and then assembled into clones with MiXCR by TCRdb, keeping productive beta chains. The authors' filters were not applied to this entry. In all, the sample holds thousands of clones, and roughly two fifths of those were seen once. Jointly, the top ten make up roughly two fifths of the sample. CDR1 is given as MNHNS and CDR2 as SASEGT, both from the germline V gene. The junction carries 14 bases between V and J, which are trimmed by 5 bases and 3 bases respectively. From its cysteine to its phenylalanine, the CDR3 spans 14 amino acids. Kept here is only the CDR3 DNA, which spans 42 bases and is read in frame from base 1.

No patient had received any treatment before thyroid surgery. Patient clinical samples collected from about 2012 to 2018 were retrospectively analysed using T-cell receptor beta sequencing. Sequencing was carried out using tumor tissue. The sequence was collected from a female donor with papillary thyroid cancer or a benign thyroid nodule (not recorded which). Some clones in this sample may be carry-over from other donors' samples. The chain is assembled from TRBV6-1 and TRBJ2-7; there is no confident call for the D gene. CDR3 protein: CASSLRSVGYEQYF. The DNA sequence is TGTGCCAGCAGTCTTCGCAGTGTCGGCTACGAGCAGTACTTC.